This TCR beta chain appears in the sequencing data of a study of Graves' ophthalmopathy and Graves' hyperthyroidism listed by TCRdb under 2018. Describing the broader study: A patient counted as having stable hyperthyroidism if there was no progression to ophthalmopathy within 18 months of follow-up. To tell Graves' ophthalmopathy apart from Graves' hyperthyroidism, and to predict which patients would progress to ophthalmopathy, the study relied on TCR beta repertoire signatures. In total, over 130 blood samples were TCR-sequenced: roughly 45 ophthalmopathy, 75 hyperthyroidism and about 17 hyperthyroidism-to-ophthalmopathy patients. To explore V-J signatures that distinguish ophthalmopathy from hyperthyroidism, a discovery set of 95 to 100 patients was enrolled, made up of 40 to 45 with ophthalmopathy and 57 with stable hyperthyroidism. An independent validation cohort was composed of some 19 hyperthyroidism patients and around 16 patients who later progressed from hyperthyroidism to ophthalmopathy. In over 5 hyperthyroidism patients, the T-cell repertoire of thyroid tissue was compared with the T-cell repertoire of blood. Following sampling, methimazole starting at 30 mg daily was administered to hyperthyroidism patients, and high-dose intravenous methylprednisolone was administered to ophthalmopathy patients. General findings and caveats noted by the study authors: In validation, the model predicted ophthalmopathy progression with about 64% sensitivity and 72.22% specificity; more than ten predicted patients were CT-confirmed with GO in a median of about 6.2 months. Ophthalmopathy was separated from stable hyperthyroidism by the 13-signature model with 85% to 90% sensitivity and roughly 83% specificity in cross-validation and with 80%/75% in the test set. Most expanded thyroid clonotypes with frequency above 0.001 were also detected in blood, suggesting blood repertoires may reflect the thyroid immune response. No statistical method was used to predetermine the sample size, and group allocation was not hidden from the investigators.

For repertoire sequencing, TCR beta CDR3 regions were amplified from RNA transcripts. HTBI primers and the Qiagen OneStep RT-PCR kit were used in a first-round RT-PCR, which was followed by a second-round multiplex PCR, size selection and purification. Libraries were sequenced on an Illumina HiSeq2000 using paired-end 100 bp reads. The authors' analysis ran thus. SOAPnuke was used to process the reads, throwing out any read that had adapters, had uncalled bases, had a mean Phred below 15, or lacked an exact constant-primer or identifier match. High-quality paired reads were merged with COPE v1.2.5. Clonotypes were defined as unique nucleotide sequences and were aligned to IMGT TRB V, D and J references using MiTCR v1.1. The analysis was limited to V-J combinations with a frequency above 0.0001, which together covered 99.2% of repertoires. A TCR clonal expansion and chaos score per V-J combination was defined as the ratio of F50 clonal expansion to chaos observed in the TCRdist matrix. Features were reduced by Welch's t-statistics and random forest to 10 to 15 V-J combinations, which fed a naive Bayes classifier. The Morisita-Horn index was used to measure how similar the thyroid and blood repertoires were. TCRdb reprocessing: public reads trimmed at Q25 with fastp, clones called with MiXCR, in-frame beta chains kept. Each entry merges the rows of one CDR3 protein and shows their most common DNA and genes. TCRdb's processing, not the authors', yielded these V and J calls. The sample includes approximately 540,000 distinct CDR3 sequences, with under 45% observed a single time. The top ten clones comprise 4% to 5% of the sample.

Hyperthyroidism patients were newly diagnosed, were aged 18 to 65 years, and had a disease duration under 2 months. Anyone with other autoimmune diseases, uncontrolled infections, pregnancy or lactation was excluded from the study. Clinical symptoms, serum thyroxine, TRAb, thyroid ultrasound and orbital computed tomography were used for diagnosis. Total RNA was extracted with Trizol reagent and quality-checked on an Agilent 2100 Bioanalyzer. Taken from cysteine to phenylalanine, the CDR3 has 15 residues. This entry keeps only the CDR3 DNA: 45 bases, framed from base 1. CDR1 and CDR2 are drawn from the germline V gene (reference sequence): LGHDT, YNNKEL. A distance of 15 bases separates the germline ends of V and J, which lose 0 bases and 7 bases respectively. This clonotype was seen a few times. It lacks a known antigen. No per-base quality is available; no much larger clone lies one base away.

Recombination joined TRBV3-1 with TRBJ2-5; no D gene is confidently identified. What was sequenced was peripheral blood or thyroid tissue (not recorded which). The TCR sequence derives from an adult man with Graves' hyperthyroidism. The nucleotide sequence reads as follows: TGTGCCAGCAGCCAAGATGGTAACCCGCCGACGACCCAGTACTTC. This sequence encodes CASSQDGNPPTTQYF.